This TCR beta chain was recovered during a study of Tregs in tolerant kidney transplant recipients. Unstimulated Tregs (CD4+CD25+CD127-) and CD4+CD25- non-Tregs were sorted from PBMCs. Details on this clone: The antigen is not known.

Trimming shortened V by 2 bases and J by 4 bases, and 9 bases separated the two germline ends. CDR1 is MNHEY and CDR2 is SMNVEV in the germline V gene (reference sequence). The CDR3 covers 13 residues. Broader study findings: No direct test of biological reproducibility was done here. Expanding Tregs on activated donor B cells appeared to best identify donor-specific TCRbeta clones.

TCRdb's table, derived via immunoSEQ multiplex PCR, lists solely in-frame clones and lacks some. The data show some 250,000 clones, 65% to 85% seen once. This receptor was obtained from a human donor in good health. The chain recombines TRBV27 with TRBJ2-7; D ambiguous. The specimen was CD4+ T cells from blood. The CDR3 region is CASSLAPAYEQYF. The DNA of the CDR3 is TGTGCCAGCAGTTTAGCCCCCGCATACGAGCAGTACTTC.